This T cell receptor (beta chain) is drawn from a study of cytomegalovirus exposure and HLA in healthy donors. The donors were members of the validation cohort comprising some 130 subjects, separate from the roughly 730-subject first cohort. Libraries were prepared by immunoSEQ multiplex PCR; TCRdb keeps only in-frame clonotypes and omits some of them. The table records under 85,000 clones, 85% to 95% of them present only once. About this clone: Its specificity is unknown.

This CDR3 spans 17 amino acids. The germline V gene has CDR1 SGHVS and CDR2 FNYEAQ. V was clipped by 0 bases and J by 0 bases; unmatched bases: 7. Study results and limitations: A few chains tied to CMV proved CMV antigen-specific in vitro. The authors listed about 170 TCR beta chains as cytomegalovirus-associated. Subsequent analysis showed first-cohort TCR clusters tending to co-occur in around 110 validation repertoires.

The V call is TRBV7-6, the J call TRBJ2-7; 8 bases are a match to TRBD2. This receptor was obtained from a woman aged 18-35 years in good health and CMV-seronegative. The specimen sequenced was PBMCs. The CDR3 DNA reads TGTGCCAGCAGCTTAGCGTCTGCGGGGGGCAGCTCCTACGAGCAGTACTTC. Encoded protein: CASSLASAGGSSYEQYF.